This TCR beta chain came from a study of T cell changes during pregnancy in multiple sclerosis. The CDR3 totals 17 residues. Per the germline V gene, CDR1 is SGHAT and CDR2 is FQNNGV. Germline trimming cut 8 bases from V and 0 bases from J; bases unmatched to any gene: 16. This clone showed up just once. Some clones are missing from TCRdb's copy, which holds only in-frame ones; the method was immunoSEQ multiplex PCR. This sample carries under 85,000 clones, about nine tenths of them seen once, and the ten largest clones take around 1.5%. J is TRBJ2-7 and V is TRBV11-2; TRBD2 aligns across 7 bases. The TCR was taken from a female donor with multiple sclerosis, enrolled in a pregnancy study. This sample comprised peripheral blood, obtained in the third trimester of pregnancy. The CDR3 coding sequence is TGTGCCAGCTCCCGGCAGTCACGGAGCGGGGACTCCTACGAGCAGTACTTC. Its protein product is CASSRQSRSGDSYEQYF.